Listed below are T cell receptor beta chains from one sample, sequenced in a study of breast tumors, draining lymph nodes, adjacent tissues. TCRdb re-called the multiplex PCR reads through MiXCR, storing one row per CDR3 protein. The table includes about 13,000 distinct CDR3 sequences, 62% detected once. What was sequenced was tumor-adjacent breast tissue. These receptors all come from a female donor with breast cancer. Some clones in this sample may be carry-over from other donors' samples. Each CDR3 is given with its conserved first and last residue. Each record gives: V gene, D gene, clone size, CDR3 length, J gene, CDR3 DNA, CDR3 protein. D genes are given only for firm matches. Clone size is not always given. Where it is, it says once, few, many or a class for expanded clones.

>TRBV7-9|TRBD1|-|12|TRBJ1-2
TGTGCCGGCCGGACAGGGGTCTATGGCTACACCTTC
CAGRTGVYGYTF
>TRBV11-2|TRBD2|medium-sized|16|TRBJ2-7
TGTGCCAGCAGCTTTGGGCGGCTAGCGGGTTCTTACGAGCAGTACTTC
CASSFGRLAGSYEQYF
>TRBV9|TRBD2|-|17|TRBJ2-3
TGTGCCAGCAGCGTAGGGCTAGCGGGCGGGGTCACAGATACGCAGTATTTT
CASSVGLAGGVTDTQYF
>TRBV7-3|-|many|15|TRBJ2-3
TGTGCCAGCAGCTTAAGTGGGGGGTCCGGGGATACGCAGTATTTT
CASSLSGGSGDTQYF
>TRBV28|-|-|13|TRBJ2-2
TGTGCCAGCAGTCCCTCTATCACCGGGGAGCTGTTTTTT
CASSPSITGELFF
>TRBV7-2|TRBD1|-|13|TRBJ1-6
TGTGCCAGCAGTTACAGGGGGGATTCACCCCTCCACTTT
CASSYRGDSPLHF
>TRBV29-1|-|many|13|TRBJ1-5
TGCAGCGTTGGACAGTTTAGCAATCAGCCCCAGCATTTT
CSVGQFSNQPQHF
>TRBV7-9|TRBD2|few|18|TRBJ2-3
TGTGCCAGCAGCCCGGGACTAGCGGGAGGGTTAGCGGCAGATACGCAGTATTTT
CASSPGLAGGLAADTQYF
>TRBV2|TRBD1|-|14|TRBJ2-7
TGTGCCAGCAGTCAGACAGGGGGGGGCTTCGAGCAGTACTTC
CASSQTGGGFEQYF
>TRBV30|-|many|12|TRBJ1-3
TGTGCCTGGAGAAACCTAGGAAACACCATATATTTT
CAWRNLGNTIYF
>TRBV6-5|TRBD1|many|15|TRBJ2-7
TGTGCCAGCAGTAGCCCCGGACAGGGGTACTACGAGCAGTACTTC
CASSSPGQGYYEQYF
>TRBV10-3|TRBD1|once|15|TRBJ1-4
TGTGCCATCAGGGACAGGGACGCAACTAATGAAAAACTGTTTTTT
CAIRDRDATNEKLFF
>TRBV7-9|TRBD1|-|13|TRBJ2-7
TGTGCCAGCAGCCCCGGGACAGGAGTCGAGCAGTACTTC
CASSPGTGVEQYF
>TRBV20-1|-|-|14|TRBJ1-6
TGCAGTGCTAAACCGGGACACCTTAATTCACCCCTCCACTTT
CSAKPGHLNSPLHF